One sample yielded the 29 T cell receptor beta chains listed below, sequenced in a study of blood T cell repertoires in COVID-19. This table comes from immunoSEQ multiplex PCR, and its TCRdb copy is limited to in-frame clones, with some not included. The sample yields about 200,000 clones, 70% to 90% seen once. The sequenced sample was peripheral blood. The receptors originated from a woman aged 40-49 years with acute or convalescent COVID-19.

The DNA of the CDR3 is TGTGCCAGCAGTGCCCGGACAGGGGAGGGCACTAACTATGGCTACACCTTC. Translated: CASSARTGEGTNYGYTF. V is TRBV25-1 and J is TRBJ1-2; 9 nucleotides align to TRBD1. The CDR3 totals 17 residues. In germline, CDR1 is MGHDK, CDR2 SYGVNS. J gave up 0 bases and V 4 bases, and 9 bases lay outside the gene matches.

The chain combines TRBV27 with TRBJ1-1; D gene ambiguous. CDR1 and CDR2 from the germline V gene are MNHEY and SMNVEV (reference sequence). This CDR3 is 15 amino acids long. V was clipped by 4 bases and J by 0 bases, with 12 bases between them. The CDR3 DNA is TGTGCCAGCAGTTCGCGGGGAGATGTGAACACTGAAGCTTTCTTT. Encoded protein: CASSSRGDVNTEAFF.

The genes are TRBV30 and TRBJ1-5; unclear D gene. The V gene lost 2 bases and the J gene lost 3 bases, with 11 bases spanning the gap. This CDR3 spans 14 amino acids. Germline values: CDR1 GTSNPN, CDR2 SVGIG (reference sequence). The CDR3 region has the DNA TGTGCCTGGAGTTCCGGCGGACTCAATCAGCCCCAGCATTTT. Translation gives CAWSSGGLNQPQHF.

The chain is built from TRBV5-1 and TRBJ2-1; 9 bases fit TRBD1. V lost 4 bases, J lost 2 bases, and 4 bases stayed unmatched. This CDR3 is 15 amino acids long. Germline CDR1 reads SGHRS; CDR2 reads YFSETQ. The CDR3 region is CASSLGDRAYNEQFF. CDR3 in DNA: TGCGCCAGCAGCCTTGGGGACAGGGCCTACAATGAGCAGTTCTTC.

The CDR3 region has the DNA TGTGCCAGCAGTTACGCCTCAGGGAAAGGCTACACCTTC. This sequence encodes CASSYASGKGYTF. The V gene is TRBV6-6, the J gene TRBJ1-2, with D possibly TRBD1 on 5 matching bases. The germline V and J ends were trimmed by 2 bases and 8 bases, with 12 bases remaining between them. This CDR3 spans 13 amino acids. Germline V lookup: CDR1 MNHNY, CDR2 SVGAGI (reference sequence).

This clone was counted once. V and J are TRBV7-2 and TRBJ1-1; the match to TRBD1 covers 7 bases. Per the germline V gene, CDR1 is SGHTA and CDR2 is FQGNSA. V was pared by 3 bases and J by 7 bases, with 2 bases of the junction left unmatched. This CDR3 contains 12 residues. The CDR3 region has the DNA TGTGCCAGCAGCTTTGGGACAGTTGAAGCTTTCTTT. Translating it yields CASSFGTVEAFF.

The CDR3 loop reads CASSELGVGNTIYF. CDR3 DNA sequence: TGTGCCAGCAGTGAACTAGGGGTAGGAAACACCATATATTTT. The chain links TRBV25-1 to TRBJ1-3; maybe TRBD1 (5 bases). The CDR3 covers 14 residues. With 2 bases removed from V and 4 bases from J, the gap between germline ends came to 9 bases. The V gene's germline CDR1 is MGHDK and CDR2 SYGVNS.

The chain combines TRBV5-1 with TRBJ1-2; unclear D gene. The CDR3 is 14 amino acids. CDR1 SGHRS and CDR2 YFSETQ come from the germline V gene. V lost 0 bases and J 7 bases, leaving 13 bases between the germline ends. CDR3 amino acids: CASSLAGEGSGYTF. For the CDR3, the DNA is TGCGCCAGCAGCTTGGCCGGGGAGGGCAGTGGCTACACCTTC.

This rearrangement joins TRBV19 to TRBJ2-5; 9 nucleotides line up with TRBD1. The CDR3 has 18 residues. The V gene's germline CDR1 is LNHDA and CDR2 SQIVND (reference sequence). The J segment lost 2 bases and the V segment lost 5 bases, leaving 15 bases of the junction unmatched. DNA of the CDR3: TGTGCCAGTAGTCGAACCGGGACAGGGCTAAGAGCACAAGAGACCCAGTACTTC. Translation: CASSRTGTGLRAQETQYF. Full variable domain (rest looked up from reference TRBV19 and TRBJ2-5): DGGITQSPKYLFRKEGQNVTLSCEQNLNHDAMYWYRQDPGQGLRLIYYSQIVNDFQKGDIAEGYSVSREKKESFPLTVTSAQKNPTAFYLCASSRTGTGLRAQETQYFGPGTRLLVL.

The chain is built from TRBV7-3 and TRBJ2-2; 10 bases are a match to TRBD2. V gave up 4 bases and J gave up 0 bases; unmatched junction bases: 8. CDR1 is SGHTA, CDR2 FQGTGA, per germline. The CDR3 is made up of 18 amino acids. Here the CDR3 reads CASSSNPGLAANTGELFF. For the CDR3, the DNA is TGTGCCAGCAGCTCTAACCCCGGACTAGCGGCGAACACCGGGGAGCTGTTTTTT.

Here the CDR3 reads CASSMALSNYGYTF. CDR3 in DNA: TGTGCCAGCAGCATGGCCCTATCTAACTATGGCTACACCTTC. This chain uses TRBV5-8 with TRBJ1-2, with D uncertain. The V and J ends lost 4 bases and 0 bases respectively, with 10 bases between them. From germline, CDR1 is SGHTS and CDR2 YDEGEE. This CDR3 comprises 14 residues. The variable domain in full, with the rest retrieved from reference TRBV5-8 and TRBJ1-2, is EAGVTQSPTHLIKTRGQQATLRCSPISGHTSVYWYQQALGLGLQFLLWYDEGEERNRGNFPPRFSGRQFPNYSSELNVNALELEDSALYLCASSMALSNYGYTFGSGTRLTVV.

CDR3 coding DNA: TGTGCCAGCAGCCCCAGGGTAGGGCAGCCCCAGCATTTT. The encoded protein is CASSPRVGQPQHF. The chain is built from TRBV16 and TRBJ1-5; D may be TRBD1 (5 bases). Germline V gives CDR1 KGHSY, CDR2 FQNENV. The CDR3 sequence is 13 residues long. Trimming removed 4 bases from V and 7 bases from J, with 11 bases in between. Combining the CDR3 with reference TRBV16 and TRBJ1-5 gives the whole variable domain GEEVAQTPKHLVRGEGQKAKLYCAPIKGHSYVFWYQQVLKNEFKFLISFQNENVFDETGMPKERFSAKCLPNSPCSLEIQATKLEDSAVYFCASSPRVGQPQHFGDGTRLSIL.

The J gene is TRBJ1-6, the V gene TRBV3-1 (or the pseudogene TRBV3-2), with D hard to call. Trimming took 7 bases from V and 7 from J, leaving 8 bases between them. Looked up from germline, CDR1 is LGHDT and CDR2 is YNNKEL (reference sequence). CDR3 length: 12 amino acids. The CDR3, as DNA: TGTGCCAGCACCGGTTGGAATTCACCCCTCCACTTT. This sequence encodes CASTGWNSPLHF.

The gene calls are TRBV19 and TRBJ1-5; D unresolved. The CDR3 runs 17 residues. V gave up 2 bases and J gave up 0 bases, with 14 bases separating them. Germline V lookup: CDR1 LNHDA, CDR2 SQIVND (reference sequence). CDR3: CASSIPAVSYSNQPQHF. CDR3 sequence (DNA): TGTGCCAGTAGTATACCCGCGGTGTCGTATAGCAATCAGCCCCAGCATTTT.

DNA of the CDR3: TGTGCCAGCAGTTACAGAGACAGGGGGGCTGAAGCTTTCTTT. This gives the protein CASSYRDRGAEAFF. V usage is TRBV6-5 and J usage is TRBJ1-1; TRBD1 aligns across 9 bases. CDR1 MNHEY and CDR2 SVGAGI come from the germline V gene. The CDR3 runs 14 residues. V shed 2 bases and J 6 bases; nucleotides not matched to a gene: 4.

This sequence joins TRBV27 and TRBJ1-6; D is undetermined. Germline CDR1 reads MNHEY; CDR2 reads SMNVEV (reference sequence). The CDR3 runs 16 residues. V gave up 6 bases and J gave up 9 bases, with 21 bases separating them. The CDR3 coding sequence is TGTGCCAGCAGGTCCTACCTACGGGGTGGTAGTTCACCCCTCCACTTT. This encodes CASRSYLRGGSSPLHF.

The chain joins TRBV3-1 (or the pseudogene TRBV3-2) to TRBJ2-3; 9 positions agree with TRBD2. The V gene's germline CDR1 is LGHDT and CDR2 YNNKEL (reference sequence). J gave up 5 bases and V 1 base, and 22 bases lay outside the gene matches. The CDR3 runs 21 residues. CDR3 DNA: TGTGCCAGCAGCCAAGGACCCGGGACTAGCAGGTCCAGAAGCACCTTAGATACGCAGTATTTT. Translating it yields CASSQGPGTSRSRSTLDTQYF.

The rearrangement uses TRBV5-1 and TRBJ1-1; D perhaps matches TRBD1 (6 bases). This CDR3 is 15 amino acids long. Germline assignment: CDR1 SGHRS and CDR2 YFSETQ. V was clipped by 3 bases and J by 2 bases, with 14 bases between them. CDR3 nucleotides: TGCGCCAGCAGCTCCAGGGCAGGGGTCAACACTGAAGCTTTCTTT. This gives the protein CASSSRAGVNTEAFF.

The chain couples TRBV4-1 to TRBJ1-5; 7 bases are shared with TRBD1. Germline trimming cut 4 bases from V and 0 bases from J; bases unmatched to any gene: 15. The germline gives CDR1 MGHRA, CDR2 YSYEKL. This CDR3 spans 19 amino acids. Here the CDR3 reads CASSRTEGALPYSNQPQHF. DNA for the CDR3: TGCGCCAGCAGCCGTACAGAGGGGGCCCTGCCTTATAGCAATCAGCCCCAGCATTTT.

This chain uses TRBV19 with TRBJ1-4, with D unclear. CDR3 length: 16 residues. V lost 2 bases, J lost 0 bases, and 10 bases lay in between. CDR1 is LNHDA and CDR2 is SQIVND in the germline V gene (reference sequence). The CDR3 DNA reads as TGTGCCAGTAGTATAACTTCCTTTGCAACTAATGAAAAACTGTTTTTT. This sequence encodes CASSITSFATNEKLFF. The variable domain in full, completed from reference TRBV19 and TRBJ1-4, reads DGGITQSPKYLFRKEGQNVTLSCEQNLNHDAMYWYRQDPGQGLRLIYYSQIVNDFQKGDIAEGYSVSREKKESFPLTVTSAQKNPTAFYLCASSITSFATNEKLFFGSGTQLSVL.

This chain uses TRBV7-9 with TRBJ1-2; possibly TRBD1 for D (5 bases). CDR1 is SEHNR, CDR2 FQNEAQ, per germline (reference sequence). Between the trimmed V and J ends, which lost 4 bases and 4 bases, there was a span of 10 bases. The CDR3 has 13 residues. CDR3 DNA: TGTGCCAGCAGCTCGACAGCTGGCTATGGCTACACCTTC. Protein sequence: CASSSTAGYGYTF. The full variable domain, in which reference TRBV7-9 and TRBJ1-2 provide the parts outside the CDR3, is DTGVSQNPRHKITKRGQNVTFRCDPISEHNRLYWYRQTLGQGPEFLTYFQNEAQLEKSRLLSDRFSAERPKGSFSTLEIQRTEQGDSAMYLCASSSTAGYGYTFGSGTRLTVV.

The count of this clone is one. The rearrangement joins TRBV5-1 to TRBJ2-2; tentatively, D is TRBD2 (6 bases). Germline assignment: CDR1 SGHRS and CDR2 YFSETQ. CDR3 length equals 15 residues. Trimming stripped 4 bases from V and 7 bases from J, with 17 bases between. The CDR3 protein is CASSTSTRSSGELFF. The CDR3 nucleotides are TGCGCCAGCAGCACTTCGACTAGGAGTAGCGGGGAGCTGTTTTTT.

The genes are TRBV5-1 and TRBJ1-6; D is unresolved. This CDR3 spans 14 amino acids. With 3 bases removed from V and 6 bases from J, the gap between germline ends came to 10 bases. Germline V gene sequence: CDR1 SGHRS, CDR2 YFSETQ. The CDR3 DNA is TGCGCCAGCAGCTCAACAGAAACTAATTCACCCCTCCACTTT. Amino acids: CASSSTETNSPLHF.

The rearrangement uses TRBV4-2 and TRBJ2-2; D possibly corresponds to TRBD2 (5 bases). This CDR3 is built from 14 residues. The V gene lost 4 bases and the J gene lost 3 bases, with 9 bases spanning the gap. CDR1 and CDR2 from the germline V gene are LGHNA and YNFKEQ. CDR3 in DNA: TGTGCCAGCAGCCGGGCCGGGGACACCGGGGAGCTGTTTTTT. Encoded protein: CASSRAGDTGELFF.

This chain uses TRBV3-1 (or the pseudogene TRBV3-2) with TRBJ1-1; a possible D gene is TRBD1 (6 bases). The germline CDR1 and CDR2 sequences are LGHDT and YNNKEL (reference sequence). The CDR3 consists of 16 residues. Trimming left V 6 bases short and J 1 base short, with 18 bases between. The CDR3 nucleotides read TGTGCCAGCAGACCCCGCCCGGCAGGGGCGAACACTGAAGCTTTCTTT. This codes for CASRPRPAGANTEAFF.

The chain combines TRBV10-1 with TRBJ2-2; tentatively, D is TRBD2 (5 bases). Trimming shortened V by 6 bases and J by 4 bases, and 15 bases separated the two germline ends. Germline CDR1 WNHNN, CDR2 SYGVQD (reference sequence). This CDR3 is 15 amino acids long. The CDR3 bases are TGCGCCAGCAGCCCTACAAGAGGGTCCACCGGGGAGCTGTTTTTT. It yields the protein CASSPTRGSTGELFF.

The chain has TRBV9 and TRBJ2-5; TRBD1 might be the D (6 bases). Germline CDR1 reads SGDLS; CDR2 reads YYNGEE. This CDR3 contains 15 residues. Trimming shortened V by 4 bases and J by 2 bases, and 15 bases separated the two germline ends. CDR3 amino acids: CASSKQGNWQETQYF. As DNA, the CDR3 is TGTGCCAGCAGCAAACAGGGTAACTGGCAAGAGACCCAGTACTTC.

The chain links TRBV6-4 to TRBJ1-2, with TRBD1 as a possible D gene (5 bases). The length of the CDR3 is 14 residues. V was pared by 1 base and J by 4 bases, with 10 bases between. The germline V gene has CDR1 MRHNA and CDR2 SNTAGT. CDR3 sequence reads: CASSDFGGGYGYTF. The CDR3 DNA is TGTGCCAGCAGTGACTTCGGGGGAGGCTATGGCTACACCTTC.

The CDR3 region has the DNA TGTGCCAGCAGCCAAGATGGCAGGCCTCGCTATAACTATGGCTACACCTTC. As protein: CASSQDGRPRYNYGYTF. V gene TRBV3-1 (or the pseudogene TRBV3-2) combines with J gene TRBJ1-2; D ambiguous. V lost 0 bases and J lost 1, with 15 bases in between. The CDR3 covers 17 residues. CDR1 is LGHDT, CDR2 YNNKEL, per germline (reference sequence).